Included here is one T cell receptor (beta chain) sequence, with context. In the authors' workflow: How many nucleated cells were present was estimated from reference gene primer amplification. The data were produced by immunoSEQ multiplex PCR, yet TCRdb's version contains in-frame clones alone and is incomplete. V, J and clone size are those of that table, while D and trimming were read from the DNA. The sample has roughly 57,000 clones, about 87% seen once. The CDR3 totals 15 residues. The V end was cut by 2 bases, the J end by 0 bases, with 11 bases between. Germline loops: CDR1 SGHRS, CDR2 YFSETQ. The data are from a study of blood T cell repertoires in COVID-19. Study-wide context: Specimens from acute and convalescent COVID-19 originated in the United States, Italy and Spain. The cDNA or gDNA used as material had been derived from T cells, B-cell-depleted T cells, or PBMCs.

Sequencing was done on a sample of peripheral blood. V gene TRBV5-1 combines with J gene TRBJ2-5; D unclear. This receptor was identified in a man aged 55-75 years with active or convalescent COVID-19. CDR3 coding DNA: TGCGCCAGCAGCTTATTGGGCGCGTACCAAGAGACCCAGTACTTC. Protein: CASSLLGAYQETQYF.